This TCR beta chain is from a study of blood T cell repertoires in COVID-19. In the study overall: Collection of acute and convalescent COVID-19 samples took place in the United States, Italy and Spain.

This CDR3 has 15 amino acids. V was pared by 0 bases and J by 2 bases, with 2 bases of the junction left unmatched. Germline-derived CDR1 and CDR2 are SGHRS and YFSETQ. Assay: immunoSEQ multiplex PCR; the TCRdb copy retains only in-frame clones and omits some. The repertoire has tens of thousands of clones, roughly 91% of them found once; the top ten carry less than 3.5%. The table lists this clone with a count of one. This chain uses TRBV5-1 with TRBJ1-3, with 7 bases that match TRBD1. This clonotype was sampled from a man aged 65 to 85 with acute or convalescent COVID-19. The sequenced material came from peripheral blood. The CDR3 coding sequence is TGCGCCAGCAGCTTGGGACAGGGCCCTGGAAACACCATATATTTT. It translates to CASSLGQGPGNTIYF.